What follows describes a single T cell receptor beta chain. Its specificity is unknown. The source of the sample is a study of cytomegalovirus exposure and HLA in healthy donors. Whole-study results and caveats: Relative to equally common others, HLA-associated TCR beta chains showed greater clonal expansion in a later analysis. Listed as cytomegalovirus-associated were around 160 TCR beta chains. Whilst most TCR sequences proved rare, a subset of public TCRs occurred across many donors.

Germline loops: CDR1 SNHLY, CDR2 FYNNEI. CDR3 size: 15 residues. V dropped 8 bases and J dropped 6; count of bases not matched to a gene: 9. The primer mix had 60 Vbeta and 13 Jbeta primers. Sequencing was performed with immunoSEQ multiplex PCR; in TCRdb, only in-frame clones are kept and a portion is missing. The table has about 130,000 clones, 80% seen once. The gene calls are TRBV2 and TRBJ2-2; 10 bases align to TRBD2. Sequenced input: PBMCs. The sequence derives from a man aged 25 to 45 in good health and CMV-seronegative. The CDR3 region has the DNA TGTGCCAGCCAGCGGGAGGGCCTGTTGTCCGGGGAGCTGTTTTTT. Translation gives CASQREGLLSGELFF.